These 30 T cell receptor beta chains were sequenced from one sample in a study of blood T cell repertoires in COVID-19. The assay was immunoSEQ multiplex PCR, and TCRdb's table has in-frame clones only and misses some. The data show 250,000 to 350,000 clones, 86% seen once. Sequenced material: peripheral blood. The source of these receptors is a woman aged 50 to 65 with acute or convalescent COVID-19.

This clone has only one observation. This chain uses TRBV12-3 or TRBV12-4 with TRBJ1-2; no clear D. The CDR3 extends over 13 amino acids. The germline V and J ends were trimmed by 6 bases and 10 bases, with 18 bases remaining between them. The CDR3 protein is CASSSPGSTFYTF. Here the CDR3 DNA reads TGTGCCAGCAGCTCCCCGGGTTCCACTTTCTACACCTTC.

The chain employs TRBV7-3 and TRBJ2-3; D remains unclear. CDR1 is SGHTA and CDR2 is FQGTGA in the germline V gene. The CDR3 totals 13 residues. Trimming stripped 4 bases from V and 6 bases from J, with 11 bases between. CDR3 region: CASSSTSGDTQYF. CDR3 DNA: TGTGCCAGCAGCTCGACTTCCGGGGATACGCAGTATTTT.

This chain uses TRBV7-2 with TRBJ2-7; D gene uncertain. CDR1 is SGHTA and CDR2 is FQGNSA in the germline V gene. This CDR3 has 12 residues. V lost 5 bases and J lost 2, with 7 bases in between. CDR3 coding DNA: TGTGCCAGCAGCCTTAACACCTACGAGCAGTACTTC. This encodes CASSLNTYEQYF.

This clone came up a few times. The rearrangement links TRBV18 to TRBJ1-5; 10 positions agree with TRBD1. The CDR3 is 15 amino acids. V shed 4 bases, J shed 3 bases, and the junction held 3 bases outside the gene matches. Germline V gene lookup returns CDR1 KGHSH and CDR2 LQKENI. The CDR3 coding sequence is TGTGCCAGCTCACTCGACAGGGGGCTCAATCAGCCCCAGCATTTT. Residues: CASSLDRGLNQPQHF. Complete variable domain (other parts from reference TRBV18 and TRBJ1-5): NAGVMQNPRHLVRRRGQEARLRCSPMKGHSHVYWYRQLPEEGLKFMVYLQKENIIDESGMPKERFSAEFPKEGPSILRIQQVVRGDSAAYFCASSLDRGLNQPQHFGDGTRLSIL.

V and J are TRBV18 and TRBJ2-7; possible D gene TRBD1, 6 bases. Germline loops: CDR1 KGHSH, CDR2 LQKENI. This CDR3 contains 14 residues. Trimming left V 0 bases short and J 2 bases short, with 8 bases between. CDR3 sequence reads: CASSPPQGPYEQYF. In nucleotides, the CDR3 is TGTGCCAGCTCACCACCACAGGGTCCCTACGAGCAGTACTTC.

This clone came up once. The V and J genes are TRBV5-1 and TRBJ1-2; 10 bases agree with TRBD1. The CDR3 totals 17 residues. CDR1 is SGHRS, CDR2 YFSETQ, per germline. Unmatched junction bases numbered 9, after V lost 3 bases and J lost 1 base. CDR3 sequence reads: CASSSRDRGEGNYGYTF. CDR3 DNA sequence: TGCGCCAGCAGCTCCAGGGACAGGGGAGAGGGTAACTATGGCTACACCTTC.

The V and J genes are TRBV5-1 and TRBJ2-3, with 10 bases identical to TRBD1. Germline lookup yields CDR1 SGHRS and CDR2 YFSETQ. Unmatched junction bases numbered 10, after V lost 4 bases and J lost 2 bases. The CDR3 covers 17 residues. This chain's CDR3 is CASSRDRGREYTDTQYF. CDR3 sequence (DNA): TGCGCCAGCAGCCGAGACAGGGGGCGAGAGTACACAGATACGCAGTATTTT.

The chain combines TRBV28 with TRBJ2-2, with a weak D call TRBD1 (5 bases). Germline V CDR1 and CDR2: MDHEN, SYDVKM. The CDR3 covers 14 residues. Trimming left V 2 bases short and J 5 bases short, with 9 bases between. The CDR3 loop reads CASSLGRATGELFF. The CDR3 DNA reads TGTGCCAGCAGTTTAGGCAGGGCGACCGGGGAGCTGTTTTTT.

The V and J genes are TRBV18 and TRBJ1-1; maybe TRBD1 (6 bases). The CDR3 is made up of 15 amino acids. CDR1 is KGHSH and CDR2 is LQKENI in the germline V gene. V shed 0 bases and J shed 4 bases, with 12 bases lying between them. CDR3 region: CASSPPQGPGTEAFF. Here the CDR3 DNA reads TGTGCCAGCTCACCACCACAGGGCCCGGGCACTGAAGCTTTCTTT.

This clone has a single count. The rearrangement links TRBV9 to TRBJ2-7; 8 nucleotides line up with TRBD1. V lost 2 bases and J lost 6; bases outside the gene matches: 7. Germline V gene sequence: CDR1 SGDLS, CDR2 YYNGEE. This CDR3 contains 14 residues. CDR3 DNA: TGTGCCAGCAGCGTCGTCGACAGGGGTTCCGAGCAGTACTTC. This codes for CASSVVDRGSEQYF.

The chain joins TRBV6-2 or TRBV6-3 to TRBJ2-3; D ambiguous. The CDR3 contains 12 residues. Trimming left V 5 bases short and J 1 base short, with 4 bases between. Germline loops: CDR1 MNHEY, CDR2 SVGEGT. In nucleotides, the CDR3 is TGTGCCAGCAGTCTCCGCACAGATACGCAGTATTTT. It translates to CASSLRTDTQYF.

V gene TRBV7-8 combines with J gene TRBJ2-2; 7 bases map to TRBD2. The CDR3 contains 13 residues. After removal of 5 bases from V and 5 bases from J, the junction contained 2 bases not matched to a gene. Germline assignment: CDR1 SGHVS and CDR2 FQNEAQ. The CDR3: CASSNSGTGELFF. In DNA, the CDR3 is TGTGCCAGCAGCAATAGCGGGACCGGGGAGCTGTTTTTT.

On this clone itself: The limits of the CDR3 on the DNA are not certain, so only TCRdb's listed CDR3 is given. The chain employs TRBV1 and TRBJ2-7; the D call TRBD1 from the table was never checked on the DNA. TRBV1 is listed as a pseudogene. Counting both end residues, the CDR3 totals 16 amino acids. The CDR3 here is CTSRVGTGNISYEQYF.

This clone was detected only once. The chain joins TRBV27 to TRBJ2-5, with 11 nucleotides matching TRBD2. The CDR3 contains 19 residues. V lost 4 bases and J lost 4; bases outside the gene matches: 17. CDR1 is MNHEY and CDR2 is SMNVEV in the germline V gene (reference sequence). For the CDR3, the DNA is TGTGCCAGCAGTTCGAACCCCCCCCGTCCTAGCGGGAGGAGAGAGACCCAGTACTTC. Amino acids: CASSSNPPRPSGRRETQYF.

V is TRBV9 and J is TRBJ1-3; a possible D gene is TRBD1 (6 bases). This CDR3 comprises 16 residues. V lost 4 bases to trimming and J lost 0 bases, with 14 bases between them. Germline values: CDR1 SGDLS, CDR2 YYNGEE. The CDR3 DNA reads TGTGCCAGCAGCAAACAGGGTGCCAGCTCTGGAAACACCATATATTTT. Translation gives CASSKQGASSGNTIYF.

V gene TRBV7-9 combines with J gene TRBJ1-4; D perhaps matches TRBD1 (5 bases). V was cut by 5 bases and J by 8 bases, with 18 bases left in between. Germline CDR1 reads SEHNR; CDR2 reads FQNEAQ (reference sequence). This CDR3 region has 15 residues. The CDR3 is CASSPGLLRKEKLFF. CDR3 DNA: TGTGCCAGCAGCCCGGGACTCCTTAGGAAGGAAAAACTGTTTTTT. Full variable domain (outside the CDR3, taken from reference TRBV7-9 and TRBJ1-4): DTGVSQNPRHKITKRGQNVTFRCDPISEHNRLYWYRQTLGQGPEFLTYFQNEAQLEKSRLLSDRFSAERPKGSFSTLEIQRTEQGDSAMYLCASSPGLLRKEKLFFGSGTQLSVL.

The V gene is TRBV5-1, the J gene TRBJ2-7; TRBD2 agrees at 11 bases. V trimming: 0 bases; J trimming: 2 bases; junction bases outside the gene matches: 16. This CDR3 contains 20 residues. Per germline, CDR1 SGHRS and CDR2 YFSETQ. The CDR3 DNA follows: TGCGCCAGCAGCTTGGCCGTTCTTATTAATCTAGCGGGAGGAGCCTACGAGCAGTACTTC. Encoded protein: CASSLAVLINLAGGAYEQYF.

The gene calls are TRBV6-1 and TRBJ2-7; 7 bases line up with TRBD2. J lost 7 bases, V lost 3 bases, and 6 bases had no gene match. CDR3 size: 13 residues. CDR1 is MNHNS, CDR2 SASEGT, per germline. The CDR3 loop reads CASSDVLAREQYF. The CDR3 nucleotides read TGTGCCAGCAGTGACGTACTAGCGAGGGAGCAGTACTTC.

The rearrangement joins TRBV29-1 to TRBJ1-3, with 9 bases fitting TRBD1. The germline V gene encodes CDR1 SQVTM and CDR2 ANQGSEA. The V gene end was trimmed by 4 bases and the J gene end by 3 bases; junction bases not matched to a gene: 16. This CDR3 spans 18 amino acids. In nucleotides, the CDR3 is TGCAGCGTTGGAGAGGGTTTGGGACAGGGCAACTTTGGAAACACCATATATTTT. Translation gives CSVGEGLGQGNFGNTIYF.

J is TRBJ1-5 and V is TRBV4-3; the D is unclear. The CDR3 consists of 18 residues. Germline V gives CDR1 LGHNA, CDR2 YSLEER. Trimming left V 1 base short and J 0 bases short, with 16 bases between. This CDR3 is CASSQGREVQLSNQPQHF. The CDR3, as DNA: TGCGCCAGCAGCCAAGGGCGGGAGGTACAACTTAGCAATCAGCCCCAGCATTTT.

The J gene is TRBJ2-7, the V gene TRBV7-9; 15 bases line up with TRBD2. V lost 5 bases and J lost 3; bases outside the gene matches: 8. The CDR3 is 17 amino acids. The V gene's germline CDR1 is SEHNR and CDR2 FQNEAQ (reference sequence). CDR3 coding DNA: TGTGCCAGCAGCCTGGGACTAGCGGGAGGAAAACACTACGAGCAGTACTTC. Translating it yields CASSLGLAGGKHYEQYF.

This clone has only a few counts. The rearrangement joins TRBV9 to TRBJ2-7; TRBD2 matches 7 bases. The CDR3 consists of 13 residues. CDR1 and CDR2 from the germline V gene are SGDLS and YYNGEE. Unmatched junction bases numbered 8, after V lost 4 bases and J lost 7 bases. The CDR3 sequence: CASSPWTSGEQYF. The CDR3 nucleotides are TGTGCCAGCAGCCCCTGGACTAGTGGGGAGCAGTACTTC.

The chain recombines TRBV28 with TRBJ1-4; TRBD1 might be the D (6 bases). Trimming cost V 5 bases and J 3 bases, with 13 bases left between them. Germline loops: CDR1 MDHEN, CDR2 SYDVKM. The CDR3 is 15 amino acids. CDR3: CASSLQGPANEKLFF. The CDR3, as DNA: TGTGCCAGCAGTCTACAGGGCCCCGCTAATGAAAAACTGTTTTTT.

This clone was seen a handful of times. This chain uses TRBV7-8 with TRBJ2-3; possible D gene TRBD1, 5 bases. This CDR3 is built from 13 residues. The germline V gene has CDR1 SGHVS and CDR2 FQNEAQ. Trimming stripped 10 bases from V and 0 bases from J, with 11 bases between. The CDR3 bases are TGTGCCACCACGACAGCTAGCACAGATACGCAGTATTTT. Translating gives CATTTASTDTQYF.

The rearrangement links TRBV7-9 to TRBJ1-6, with D uncertain. CDR3 length: 13 amino acids. Germline V gene sequence: CDR1 SEHNR, CDR2 FQNEAQ (reference sequence). V lost 5 bases and J 7 bases, leaving 9 bases between the germline ends. CDR3 nucleotides: TGTGCCAGCAGCGCCTATTGGAATTCACCCCTCCACTTT. It is translated as CASSAYWNSPLHF.

V gene TRBV6-1 combines with J gene TRBJ1-2; D is unresolved. V lost 1 base, J lost 4 bases, and 10 bases lay in between. Looked up from germline, CDR1 is MNHNS and CDR2 is SASEGT. The CDR3 runs to 14 residues. CDR3 protein: CASSEGPRSYGYTF. The CDR3 coding sequence is TGTGCCAGCAGTGAAGGTCCAAGGAGCTATGGCTACACCTTC.

CDR3 amino acids: CASGLGTSTDYSNQPQHF. The CDR3, as DNA: TGTGCTAGTGGTTTGGGAACCTCGACGGACTATAGCAATCAGCCCCAGCATTTT. This chain joins TRBV12-5 and TRBJ1-5; D gene ambiguous. Looked up from germline, CDR1 is LGHNT and CDR2 is FRNRAP. V was pared by 1 base and J by 0 bases, with 16 bases between. This CDR3 region has 18 residues.

The CDR3 coding sequence is TGTGCCAGCACGAGTATGCAGGTGAACACTGAAGCTTTCTTT. Residues: CASTSMQVNTEAFF. The gene calls are TRBV2 and TRBJ1-1; D unresolved. V was trimmed by 7 bases and J by 0 bases, leaving 12 bases between them. This CDR3 comprises 14 residues. Germline lookup yields CDR1 SNHLY and CDR2 FYNNEI.

This sequence joins TRBV24-1 and TRBJ2-1, with D perhaps TRBD2 (5 bases). The germline V gene has CDR1 KGHDR and CDR2 SFDVKD. V shed 3 bases and J shed 1 base, with 9 bases lying between them. The CDR3 extends over 15 amino acids. The CDR3 is CATSDAVASYNEQFF. The CDR3 coding sequence is TGTGCCACCAGTGATGCTGTAGCGTCCTACAATGAGCAGTTCTTC.

The chain links TRBV29-1 to TRBJ2-7, with TRBD1 matching 8 bases. Germline V gene lookup returns CDR1 SQVTM and CDR2 ANQGSEA. This CDR3 comprises 15 residues. The trim removed 2 bases at V and 3 bases at J, leaving 9 bases unmatched. The CDR3 DNA reads as TGCAGCGTTGAATCGGACAGGGTCCCCAACTACGAGCAGTACTTC. Amino acid sequence: CSVESDRVPNYEQYF.